This is a list of T cell receptor beta chains from one sample in a study of blood T cells in healthy people across ages. TCRdb reprocessed the 5' RACE reads via MiXCR and lists one record per CDR3 protein. The sample gives roughly 1.4 million distinct CDR3 sequences, approximately 59% of which show up once; approximately 7% is in the top ten. The sequenced sample consisted of blood. These receptors were taken from a young man in good health. Both conserved end residues are part of each CDR3. Fields, in order: V gene, D gene, clone size, J gene, CDR3 protein, CDR3 DNA. A D gene is named only where the DNA matches it firmly. Not every row has a clone size; where given, it reads once, few, many or a size class.

v_call: TRBV12-3/TRBV12-4; d_call: TRBD1; clone_size: once; j_call: TRBJ1-2; cdr3_aa: CASSAGGPNYGYTF; cdr3_nt: TGTGCCAGCAGTGCAGGGGGACCAAACTATGGCTACACCTTC
v_call: TRBV20-1; d_call: -; clone_size: -; j_call: TRBJ2-1; cdr3_aa: CSARVASSGRGHTGVNEQFF; cdr3_nt: TGCAGTGCTAGAGTAGCTAGTAGCGGGCGAGGGCACACAGGGGTCAATGAGCAGTTCTTC
v_call: TRBV12-3/TRBV12-4; d_call: -; clone_size: few; j_call: TRBJ2-5; cdr3_aa: CASSPGAWETQYF; cdr3_nt: TGTGCCAGCAGTCCGGGGGCTTGGGAGACCCAGTACTTC
v_call: TRBV28; d_call: -; clone_size: -; j_call: TRBJ1-1; cdr3_aa: CASSLPSANTEAFF; cdr3_nt: TGTGCCAGCAGTTTGCCATCCGCGAACACTGAAGCTTTCTTT
v_call: TRBV6-2/TRBV6-3; d_call: -; clone_size: -; j_call: TRBJ1-5; cdr3_aa: CASSYLGGGFRQPQHF; cdr3_nt: TGTGCCAGCAGTTACCTCGGGGGGGGATTTCGTCAGCCCCAGCATTTT
v_call: TRBV13; d_call: -; clone_size: -; j_call: TRBJ2-3; cdr3_aa: CASSLVMAPSSDTQYF; cdr3_nt: TGTGCCAGCAGCTTGGTAATGGCACCTTCGTCAGATACGCAGTATTTT
v_call: TRBV20-1; d_call: -; clone_size: -; j_call: TRBJ2-7; cdr3_aa: CSAINSSYEQYF; cdr3_nt: TGCAGTGCTATAAACAGCTCCTACGAGCAGTACTTC
v_call: TRBV20-1; d_call: -; clone_size: -; j_call: TRBJ2-5; cdr3_aa: CSAKGHYGTQYF; cdr3_nt: TGCAGTGCTAAGGGACACTATGGGACCCAGTACTTC
v_call: TRBV29-1; d_call: TRBD1; clone_size: few; j_call: TRBJ2-5; cdr3_aa: CSVDRVGYQETQYF; cdr3_nt: TGCAGCGTGGACAGGGTGGGGTACCAAGAGACCCAGTACTTC
v_call: TRBV6-5; d_call: TRBD1; clone_size: few; j_call: TRBJ1-1; cdr3_aa: CASRAQQGGNTEAFF; cdr3_nt: TGTGCCAGCAGGGCGCAACAGGGGGGGAACACTGAAGCTTTCTTT
v_call: TRBV11-2; d_call: -; clone_size: once; j_call: TRBJ2-6; cdr3_aa: CASSLGGQIFSGANVLTF; cdr3_nt: TGTGCCAGCAGCTTAGGGGGCCAGATATTCTCTGGGGCCAACGTCCTGACTTTC
v_call: TRBV7-7; d_call: -; clone_size: -; j_call: TRBJ2-5; cdr3_aa: CASSLAAQETQYF; cdr3_nt: TGTGCCAGCAGCTTAGCCGCGCAAGAGACCCAGTACTTC
v_call: TRBV12-3/TRBV12-4; d_call: TRBD2; clone_size: -; j_call: TRBJ2-5; cdr3_aa: CASSDSGRAAETQYF; cdr3_nt: TGTGCCAGCAGTGATAGCGGGAGGGCCGCAGAGACCCAGTACTTC
v_call: TRBV11-2; d_call: -; clone_size: few; j_call: TRBJ2-5; cdr3_aa: CASSVGYSGTQYF; cdr3_nt: TGTGCCAGCAGCGTAGGCTATTCGGGGACCCAGTACTTC
v_call: TRBV27; d_call: -; clone_size: -; j_call: TRBJ2-5; cdr3_aa: CARSFTHGTVQETQYF; cdr3_nt: TGTGCCCGCAGTTTTACCCACGGGACTGTACAAGAGACCCAGTACTTC
v_call: TRBV27; d_call: -; clone_size: -; j_call: TRBJ2-7; cdr3_aa: CASSGPPRATYEQYF; cdr3_nt: TGTGCCAGCAGTGGACCTCCGCGGGCGACCTACGAGCAGTACTTC
v_call: TRBV29-1; d_call: -; clone_size: -; j_call: TRBJ1-1; cdr3_aa: CSVDRGSEAFF; cdr3_nt: TGCAGCGTTGACAGGGGTAGTGAAGCTTTCTTT
v_call: TRBV6-5; d_call: -; clone_size: -; j_call: TRBJ1-1; cdr3_aa: CASSYSIGVNTEAFF; cdr3_nt: TGTGCCAGCAGTTACTCGATAGGTGTAAACACTGAAGCTTTCTTT
v_call: TRBV27; d_call: TRBD2; clone_size: -; j_call: TRBJ2-3; cdr3_aa: CASSSWSGRATDTQYF; cdr3_nt: TGTGCCAGCTCCTCTTGGAGCGGGAGGGCCACAGATACGCAGTATTTT
v_call: TRBV4-1; d_call: -; clone_size: -; j_call: TRBJ2-7; cdr3_aa: CASSQVEFRRGSQYEQYF; cdr3_nt: TGCGCCAGCAGCCAAGTCGAGTTCCGTCGCGGCAGCCAATACGAGCAGTACTTC
v_call: TRBV27; d_call: -; clone_size: -; j_call: TRBJ2-1; cdr3_aa: CASSLAGTAGNEQFF; cdr3_nt: TGTGCCAGCAGCCTGGCGGGTACTGCAGGGAATGAGCAGTTCTTC
v_call: TRBV20-1; d_call: TRBD2; clone_size: -; j_call: TRBJ2-1; cdr3_aa: CSARGGTSAYNEQFF; cdr3_nt: TGCAGTGCTAGAGGCGGGACTAGTGCCTACAATGAGCAGTTCTTC
v_call: TRBV5-5; d_call: -; clone_size: -; j_call: TRBJ2-7; cdr3_aa: CASSTTALSPYEQYF; cdr3_nt: TGTGCCAGCAGTACGACAGCGTTGTCCCCCTACGAGCAGTACTTC
v_call: TRBV12-3/TRBV12-4; d_call: -; clone_size: -; j_call: TRBJ1-2; cdr3_aa: CASRADLNYGYTF; cdr3_nt: TGTGCCAGCAGGGCAGACCTTAACTATGGCTACACCTTC
v_call: TRBV20-1; d_call: -; clone_size: -; j_call: TRBJ2-7; cdr3_aa: CSARSGRVVEQYF; cdr3_nt: TGCAGTGCCAGGTCAGGGCGAGTGGTCGAGCAGTACTTC
v_call: TRBV20-1; d_call: -; clone_size: -; j_call: TRBJ2-7; cdr3_aa: CSALQDRTYEQYF; cdr3_nt: TGCAGTGCTCTCCAGGACAGAACCTACGAGCAGTACTTC
v_call: TRBV20-1; d_call: -; clone_size: -; j_call: TRBJ2-7; cdr3_aa: CSARIGASCEQYF; cdr3_nt: TGCAGTGCTAGAATAGGGGCCTCCTGCGAGCAGTACTTC
v_call: TRBV14; d_call: -; clone_size: once; j_call: TRBJ2-5; cdr3_aa: CASSQGKETQYF; cdr3_nt: TGTGCCAGCAGCCAAGGTAAAGAGACCCAGTACTTC
v_call: TRBV12-3/TRBV12-4; d_call: -; clone_size: -; j_call: TRBJ1-5; cdr3_aa: CACSFGVLGNQPQHF; cdr3_nt: TGTGCCTGCAGTTTCGGTGTTTTGGGCAATCAGCCCCAGCATTTT
v_call: TRBV9; d_call: TRBD2; clone_size: -; j_call: TRBJ2-1; cdr3_aa: CASSEGTRSYNEQFF; cdr3_nt: TGTGCCAGCAGCGAGGGGACTAGGTCTTACAATGAGCAGTTCTTC
v_call: TRBV10-1; d_call: -; clone_size: -; j_call: TRBJ2-5; cdr3_aa: CVSRQGFQYF; cdr3_nt: TGCGTCAGCAGGCAGGGTTTCCAGTACTTC
v_call: TRBV29-1; d_call: TRBD2; clone_size: -; j_call: TRBJ2-1; cdr3_aa: CSVEDRLAGKAVNEQFF; cdr3_nt: TGCAGCGTTGAAGATAGGCTAGCGGGAAAGGCTGTCAATGAGCAGTTCTTC
v_call: TRBV5-1; d_call: -; clone_size: -; j_call: TRBJ1-1; cdr3_aa: CASSLAEGGAFF; cdr3_nt: TGCGCCAGCAGCTTGGCCGAGGGGGGAGCTTTCTTT
v_call: TRBV5-1; d_call: -; clone_size: -; j_call: TRBJ2-2; cdr3_aa: CASSLGQAPGELFF; cdr3_nt: TGCGCCAGCAGCTTGGGACAGGCGCCCGGGGAGCTGTTTTTT
v_call: TRBV29-1; d_call: -; clone_size: many; j_call: TRBJ2-7; cdr3_aa: CSVEDQGYEQYF; cdr3_nt: TGCAGCGTTGAAGATCAGGGCTACGAGCAGTACTTC
v_call: TRBV7-2; d_call: TRBD2; clone_size: many; j_call: TRBJ2-7; cdr3_aa: CASSLSRGSYEQYF; cdr3_nt: TGTGCCAGCAGCTTATCGCGGGGGAGCTACGAGCAGTACTTC
v_call: TRBV11-2; d_call: TRBD2; clone_size: -; j_call: TRBJ2-7; cdr3_aa: CASGGGELSYEQYF; cdr3_nt: TGTGCCAGCGGGGGAGGGGAGCTATCCTACGAGCAGTACTTC
v_call: TRBV25-1; d_call: -; clone_size: few; j_call: TRBJ2-1; cdr3_aa: CASSETAVLDNEQFF; cdr3_nt: TGTGCCAGCAGTGAAACAGCGGTATTGGACAATGAGCAGTTCTTC
v_call: TRBV14; d_call: -; clone_size: once; j_call: TRBJ2-3; cdr3_aa: CASSRLMGGPSSTDTQYF; cdr3_nt: TGTGCCAGCAGCCGCCTCATGGGGGGACCTTCTAGCACAGATACGCAGTATTTT
v_call: TRBV7-2; d_call: -; clone_size: -; j_call: TRBJ1-1; cdr3_aa: CASSLRPTALQNTEAFF; cdr3_nt: TGTGCCAGCAGCCTACGGCCGACGGCGCTTCAGAACACTGAAGCTTTCTTT
v_call: TRBV20-1; d_call: -; clone_size: few; j_call: TRBJ2-7; cdr3_aa: CSARSLEDPYEQYF; cdr3_nt: TGCAGTGCTAGAAGCTTGGAGGATCCCTACGAGCAGTACTTC
v_call: TRBV5-1; d_call: -; clone_size: once; j_call: TRBJ1-2; cdr3_aa: CASSLGSGHGYTF; cdr3_nt: TGCGCCAGCAGCTTGGGTTCGGGACATGGCTACACCTTC
v_call: TRBV6-5; d_call: TRBD1; clone_size: -; j_call: TRBJ2-7; cdr3_aa: CASSLKTGAQTYEQYF; cdr3_nt: TGTGCCAGCAGTCTAAAAACAGGGGCCCAAACCTACGAGCAGTACTTC
v_call: TRBV6-5; d_call: TRBD1; clone_size: -; j_call: TRBJ1-1; cdr3_aa: CASSSRRGPEAFF; cdr3_nt: TGTGCCAGCAGTTCGAGGAGGGGGCCTGAAGCTTTCTTT